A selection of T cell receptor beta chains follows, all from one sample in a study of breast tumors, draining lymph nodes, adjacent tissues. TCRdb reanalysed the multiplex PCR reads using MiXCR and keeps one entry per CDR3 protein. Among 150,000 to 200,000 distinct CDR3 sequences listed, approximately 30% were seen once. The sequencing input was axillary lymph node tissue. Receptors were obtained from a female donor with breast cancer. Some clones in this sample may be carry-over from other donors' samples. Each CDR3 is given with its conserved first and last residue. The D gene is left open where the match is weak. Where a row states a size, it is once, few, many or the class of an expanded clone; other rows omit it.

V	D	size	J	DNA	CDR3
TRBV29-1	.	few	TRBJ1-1	TGCAGCGTTTATACAGGAGAGAACACTGAAGCTTTCTTT	CSVYTGENTEAFF
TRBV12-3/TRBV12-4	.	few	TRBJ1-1	TGTGCCAGCAGTCTGACAGCGACTGAAGCTTTCTTT	CASSLTATEAFF
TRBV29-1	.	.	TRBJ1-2	TGCAGCGTTGGGCAGGGGCTTAACTATGGCTACACCTTC	CSVGQGLNYGYTF
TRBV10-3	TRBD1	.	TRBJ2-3	TGTGCCGGCAGAGACAGGGGGTCTAGCACGGATACGCAGTATTTT	CAGRDRGSSTDTQYF
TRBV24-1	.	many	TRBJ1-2	TGTGCCACCAGTGATCCCGGGGGTGGCTACACCTTC	CATSDPGGGYTF
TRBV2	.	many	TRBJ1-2	TGTGCCAAAGGCCGAGGGATCTATGGCTACACCTTC	CAKGRGIYGYTF
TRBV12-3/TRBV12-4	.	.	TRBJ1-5	TGTGCCAGCAGTGCGACTAGCGGGAGGAATCAGCCCCAGCATTTT	CASSATSGRNQPQHF
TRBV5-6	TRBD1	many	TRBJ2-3	TGTGCCAGCAGCCCGGACAGGGGTACAGATACGCAGTATTTT	CASSPDRGTDTQYF
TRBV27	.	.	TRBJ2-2	TGTGCCAGCACCTACGATACGGGATCCTACACCGGGGAGCTGTTTTTT	CASTYDTGSYTGELFF
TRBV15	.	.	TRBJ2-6	TGTGCCACCAGCAGAGATAGAGGGCTACACAACGTCCTGACTTTC	CATSRDRGLHNVLTF
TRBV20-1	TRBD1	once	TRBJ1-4	TGCAGTCCCGGAGGGACAGGAGGGGATTCAGCTAATGAAAAACTGTTTTTT	CSPGGTGGDSANEKLFF
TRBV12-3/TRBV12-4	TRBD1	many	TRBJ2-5	TGTGCCAGCAGTTGGGGGACAGGGGGAGAGACCCAGTACTTC	CASSWGTGGETQYF
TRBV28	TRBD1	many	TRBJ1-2	TGTGCCAGCAGTTTAGACAGGGTCAGTAAGGGCTACACCTTC	CASSLDRVSKGYTF
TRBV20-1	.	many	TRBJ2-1	TGCAGTGCCCGACGCGGATACAATGAGCAGTTCTTC	CSARRGYNEQFF
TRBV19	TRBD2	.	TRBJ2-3	TGTGCCAGTAGTATCCGGCTAGCGGGAGTGTCTACAGATACGCAGTATTTT	CASSIRLAGVSTDTQYF
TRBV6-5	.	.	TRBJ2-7	TGTGCCAGCAGCCCTGCTCCACCAGCCTACGAGCAGTACTTC	CASSPAPPAYEQYF
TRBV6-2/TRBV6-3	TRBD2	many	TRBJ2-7	TGTGCCAGCAGTAGACTAGCGGGAGCTGAGGCCGGCGTATACGAGCAGTACTTC	CASSRLAGAEAGVYEQYF
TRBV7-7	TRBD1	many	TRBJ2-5	TGTGCTAGCAGCTTCGGGACAGAAGAGACCCAGTACTTC	CASSFGTEETQYF
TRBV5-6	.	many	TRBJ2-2	TGTGCCAGCAGTCCCCTCAGGGCCCACACCGGGGAGCTGTTTTTT	CASSPLRAHTGELFF
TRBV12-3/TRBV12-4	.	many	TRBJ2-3	TGTGCCAGCAGTTTAGGTGAGGGGCCCAGCACAGATACGCAGTATTTT	CASSLGEGPSTDTQYF
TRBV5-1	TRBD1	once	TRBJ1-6	TGCGCCAGCAGCTCCAGGACAGGGGTTTCCCCCCTCCACTTT	CASSSRTGVSPLHF
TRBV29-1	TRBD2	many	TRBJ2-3	TGCAGCGTTGGTCACGGGGGGGATACGCAGTATTTT	CSVGHGGDTQYF
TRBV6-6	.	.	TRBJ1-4	TGTGCCAGCAGGGTAGCGTCTAATGAAAAACTGTTTTTT	CASRVASNEKLFF
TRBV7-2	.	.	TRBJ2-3	TGTGCCATCTCTCAGGGCCCAGATACACAGTGTTTT	CAISQGPDTQCF